One and the same sample provided the 14 T cell receptor beta chains below, sequenced in a study of T cell changes during pregnancy in multiple sclerosis. Generated by immunoSEQ multiplex PCR, the TCRdb table keeps only in-frame clones and is missing some. The table records roughly 63,000 clones, about nine tenths of them present only once. The sample here was peripheral blood, taken in the second trimester of pregnancy. Receptor source: a female donor in good health, enrolled as a control in a pregnancy study.

This rearrangement joins TRBV6-5 to TRBJ2-7, with 11 bases that match TRBD2. CDR1 and CDR2 from the germline V gene are MNHEY and SVGAGI. This CDR3 contains 13 residues. Trimming removed 10 bases from V and 2 bases from J; junction bases left unmatched: 4. The CDR3 bases are TGTGCCACCGGGACTAGCGGCCCCTACGAGCAGTACTTC. Amino acid sequence: CATGTSGPYEQYF.

This sequence joins TRBV7-2 and TRBJ1-1; 10 bases match TRBD1. The CDR3 covers 15 residues. CDR1 and CDR2 (germline): SGHTA, FQGNSA. Trimming removed 4 bases from V and 3 bases from J; junction bases left unmatched: 5. CDR3 DNA sequence: TGTGCCAGCAGCTCCCGGACAGGGGGTCACACTGAAGCTTTCTTT. Its translation is CASSSRTGGHTEAFF.

The chain combines TRBV7-2 with TRBJ1-1, with TRBD1 as a possible D gene (6 bases). The V gene lost 4 bases and the J gene lost 1 base, with 10 bases spanning the gap. The CDR3 length is 14 residues. Germline V gives CDR1 SGHTA, CDR2 FQGNSA. The CDR3 coding sequence is TGTGCCAGCAGCTGGGGACATTCGAACACTGAAGCTTTCTTT. As protein: CASSWGHSNTEAFF.

The chain joins TRBV6-6 to TRBJ1-1, with D unclear. The CDR3 is 13 residues long. Trimming removed 8 bases at V and 4 bases at J, with 14 bases between. The germline gives CDR1 MNHNY, CDR2 SVGAGI (reference sequence). The CDR3, as DNA: TGTGCCAGCTTGAGGGATAGTGGCACTGAAGCTTTCTTT. Translating gives CASLRDSGTEAFF.

This sequence joins TRBV19 and TRBJ1-5; D remains unclear. Germline V CDR1 and CDR2: LNHDA, SQIVND (reference sequence). This CDR3 is built from 15 residues. V lost 5 bases and J 0 bases, leaving 11 bases between the germline ends. The CDR3 here is CASSPAGYSNQPQHF. CDR3 coding DNA: TGTGCCAGTAGTCCCGCGGGGTATAGCAATCAGCCCCAGCATTTT.

In its sample, this clone was seen once. The CDR3 loop is CASSFYRGKFYEQYF. The CDR3 DNA reads TGCGCCAGCAGCTTCTACAGGGGCAAATTCTACGAGCAGTACTTC. This chain uses TRBV5-1 with TRBJ2-7, with 7 nucleotides matching TRBD1. The junction had 8 bases not matched to a gene; V was cut back by 2 bases and J by 3 bases. CDR1 and CDR2 from the germline V gene are SGHRS and YFSETQ. The CDR3 length is 15 residues.

The chain has TRBV29-1 and TRBJ2-7; 12 bases fit TRBD2. This CDR3 is 16 amino acids long. The V gene end was trimmed by 1 base and the J gene end by 4 bases; junction bases not matched to a gene: 8. Per the germline V gene, CDR1 is SQVTM and CDR2 is ANQGSEA. CDR3 bases: TGCAGCGTTGAAGGCAAGACTAGCGGGAGAAGGTACGAGCAGTACTTC. Translating it yields CSVEGKTSGRRYEQYF.

The chain uses TRBV7-8 and TRBJ2-7; the match to TRBD1 covers 10 bases. Germline V gives CDR1 SGHVS, CDR2 FQNEAQ. The CDR3 is 17 residues long. V was pared by 0 bases and J by 2 bases, with 7 bases of the junction left unmatched. CDR3 region: CASSLAPRTGGTYEQYF. The CDR3 DNA reads as TGTGCCAGCAGCTTAGCTCCTAGGACAGGGGGAACCTACGAGCAGTACTTC.

The chain has TRBV15 and TRBJ2-7; TRBD2 might be the D (5 bases). V was pared by 4 bases and J by 4 bases, with 17 bases between. The CDR3 contains 15 residues. CDR1 is LNHNV and CDR2 is YYDKDF in the germline V gene (reference sequence). The CDR3 nucleotides are TGTGCCACCAGCACAGTCCAGAACGGGATATACGAGCAGTACTTC. This encodes CATSTVQNGIYEQYF. The full variable domain, its missing parts supplied by reference TRBV15 and TRBJ2-7, is DAMVIQNPRYQVTQFGKPVTLSCSQTLNHNVMYWYQQKSSQAPKLLFHYYDKDFNNEADTPDNFQSRRPNTSFCFLDIRSPGLGDTAMYLCATSTVQNGIYEQYFGPGTRLTVT.

This clone was seen a single time. The chain joins TRBV4-1 to TRBJ1-5, with D perhaps matching TRBD1 (5 bases). CDR1 is MGHRA, CDR2 YSYEKL, per germline. The CDR3 is made up of 15 amino acids. Trimming removed 6 bases at V and 0 bases at J, with 12 bases between. In nucleotides, the CDR3 is TGCGCCAGCAGGGAACAGGAGTCTAGCAATCAGCCCCAGCATTTT. Amino acid sequence: CASREQESSNQPQHF.

The chain links TRBV5-1 to TRBJ2-7; D call uncertain. Germline values: CDR1 SGHRS, CDR2 YFSETQ. V shed 0 bases and J shed 2 bases, with 12 bases lying between them. The CDR3 runs 15 residues. DNA for the CDR3: TGCGCCAGCAGCTTGGATCCAGCTACAGCCTACGAGCAGTACTTC. It translates to CASSLDPATAYEQYF.

V usage is TRBV25-1 and J usage is TRBJ2-3, with TRBD2 matching 10 bases. This CDR3 has 15 amino acids. Germline V CDR1 and CDR2: MGHDK, SYGVNS. Unmatched junction bases numbered 9, after V lost 7 bases and J lost 5 bases. CDR3 region: CASTRAGGLEDTQYF. CDR3 bases: TGTGCCAGCACCCGAGCGGGGGGGCTGGAAGATACGCAGTATTTT.

The chain's CDR3 is CASSLATGGAQYF. CDR3 in DNA: TGTGCCAGCAGCTTGGCGACAGGGGGCGCCCAGTACTTC. This chain joins TRBV5-5 and TRBJ2-5; 10 nucleotides match TRBD1. The V and J ends lost 0 bases and 9 bases, in that order; junction bases with no gene match: 2. This CDR3 is built from 13 residues. Germline-derived CDR1 and CDR2 are SGHKS and YYEKEE (reference sequence).

To note about this clone: Compared with germline, one end of the junction differs, possibly owing to a read error. The rearrangement links TRBV27 to TRBJ2-6; D not resolved. The CDR3 consists of 14 residues. The germline gives CDR1 MNHEY, CDR2 SMNVEV (reference sequence). CDR3 loop: CATSIIAGANVLTF. The CDR3 DNA reads TGTGCCACCAGTATCATAGCTGGGGCCAACGTCCTGACTTTC.